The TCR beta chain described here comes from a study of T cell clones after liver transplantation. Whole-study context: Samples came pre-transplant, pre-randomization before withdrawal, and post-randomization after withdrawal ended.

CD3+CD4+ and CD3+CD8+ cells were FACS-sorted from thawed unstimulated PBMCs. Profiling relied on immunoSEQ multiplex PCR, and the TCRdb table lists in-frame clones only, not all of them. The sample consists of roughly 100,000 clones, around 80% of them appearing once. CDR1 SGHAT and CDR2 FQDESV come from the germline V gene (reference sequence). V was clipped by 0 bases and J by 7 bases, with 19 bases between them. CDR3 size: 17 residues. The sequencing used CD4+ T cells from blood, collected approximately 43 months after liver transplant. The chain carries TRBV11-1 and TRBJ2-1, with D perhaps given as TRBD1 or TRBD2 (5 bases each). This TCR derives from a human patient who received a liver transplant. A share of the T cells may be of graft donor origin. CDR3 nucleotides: TGTGCCAGCAGCTTAGCCAAAATAGGGGCGGAGCGGAATGAGCAGTTCTTC. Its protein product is CASSLAKIGAERNEQFF. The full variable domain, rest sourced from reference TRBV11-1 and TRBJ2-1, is EAEVAQSPRYKITEKSQAVAFWCDPISGHATLYWYRQILGQGPELLVQFQDESVVDDSQLPKDRFSAERLKGVDSTLKIQPAELGDSAMYLCASSLAKIGAERNEQFFGPGTRLTVL.